This T cell receptor beta chain was identified during a study of blood T cell repertoires in COVID-19. The wider study: T cells, B-cell-depleted T cells, or PBMCs provided the cDNA or gDNA that served as material.

Enrollees, about 18 to 95 years old, lived in fewer than 25 US areas. Cohort 3 donors counted as recovered after two negative PCRs, clearance, or resolved symptoms. Per the authors' pipeline: For nucleated cells, counts were estimated from reference gene primer amplification. This table comes from immunoSEQ multiplex PCR, and its TCRdb copy is limited to in-frame clones, with some not included. For V, J and clone size, that table is used; D and trimming come from the DNA. The data contain around 250,000 clones, around 86% of them singletons. Germline assignment: CDR1 MDHEN and CDR2 SYDVKM. This CDR3 contains 16 residues. The V and J ends lost 2 bases and 2 bases respectively, with 16 bases between them.

The clonotype was recovered from a man aged 18 to 35 who had recovered from COVID-19. Sequencing was carried out using PBMCs or T cells enriched from blood (not recorded which). The chain joins TRBV28 to TRBJ2-7, with D possibly matching TRBD1 (5 bases). CDR3 bases: TGTGCCAGCAGTTTACCCCCAAACACAGGCCCCTACGAGCAGTACTTC. It translates to CASSLPPNTGPYEQYF.